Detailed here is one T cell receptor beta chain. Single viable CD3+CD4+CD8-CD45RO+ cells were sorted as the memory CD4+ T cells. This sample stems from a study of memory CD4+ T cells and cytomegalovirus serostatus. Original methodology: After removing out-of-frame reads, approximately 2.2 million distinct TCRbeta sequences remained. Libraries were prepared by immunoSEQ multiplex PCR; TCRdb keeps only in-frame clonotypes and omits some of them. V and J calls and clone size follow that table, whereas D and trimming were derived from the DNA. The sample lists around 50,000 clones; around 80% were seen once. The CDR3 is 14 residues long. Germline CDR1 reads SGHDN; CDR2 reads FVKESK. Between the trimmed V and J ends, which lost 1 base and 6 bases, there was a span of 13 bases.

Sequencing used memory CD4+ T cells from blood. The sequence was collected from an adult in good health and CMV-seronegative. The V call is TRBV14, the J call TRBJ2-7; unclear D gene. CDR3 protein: CASSQGSGWGEQYF. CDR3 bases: TGTGCCAGCAGCCAAGGGTCGGGCTGGGGCGAGCAGTACTTC.